This T cell receptor (beta chain) was identified during a study of PD-1 blockade in classical Hodgkin lymphoma. This clone was seen a single time. Its antigen is not known. Time point described: cycle 4 day 1 (C4D1), after less than 7 weeks of nivolumab. Every patient had relapsed following autologous stem cell transplantation, and cohorts differed in brentuximab vedotin exposure. Under best response, outcomes were complete response, partial response or progressive disease. Data came from immunoSEQ multiplex PCR; TCRdb stores just in-frame clones and leaves some out. In the table there are about 27,000 clones, 72% of which are singletons. Per germline, CDR1 LNHDA and CDR2 SQIVND (reference sequence). V shed 6 bases and J 8 bases; nucleotides not matched to a gene: 9. The CDR3 length is 15 residues. Points from the study as a whole: A reduction in baseline TCR diversity was reportedly seen in newly diagnosed patients relative to healthy donors. It was CD4+ TCR diversity, not CD8+, that rose significantly by C4D1.

The TCR originated in a human donor with classical Hodgkin lymphoma. V usage is TRBV19 and J usage is TRBJ2-1; 11 bases agree with TRBD2. The sequences come from peripheral blood mononuclear cells (PBMCs), collected before the fourth cycle of nivolumab. Here the CDR3 DNA reads TGTGCCAGTAGGGAGACTAGCGGGATGGGGTATGAGCAGTTCTTC. As protein: CASRETSGMGYEQFF.